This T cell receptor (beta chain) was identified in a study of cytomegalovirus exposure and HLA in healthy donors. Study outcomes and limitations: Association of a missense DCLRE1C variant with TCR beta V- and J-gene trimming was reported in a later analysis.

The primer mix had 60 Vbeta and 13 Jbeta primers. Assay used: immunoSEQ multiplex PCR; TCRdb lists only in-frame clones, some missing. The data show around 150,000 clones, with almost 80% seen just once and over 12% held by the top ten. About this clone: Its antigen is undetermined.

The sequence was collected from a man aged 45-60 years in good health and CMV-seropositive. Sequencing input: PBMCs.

CDR3 in amino acids: CASSVDGLGNNEQFF. The DNA of the CDR3 is TGTGCCAGCAGCGTAGACGGACTAGGGAACAATGAGCAGTTCTTC. The chain employs TRBV9 and TRBJ2-1; TRBD2 matches at 7 bases. The germline V gene has CDR1 SGDLS and CDR2 YYNGEE. This CDR3 contains 15 residues. The J segment lost 5 bases and the V segment lost 0 bases, leaving 5 bases of the junction unmatched.